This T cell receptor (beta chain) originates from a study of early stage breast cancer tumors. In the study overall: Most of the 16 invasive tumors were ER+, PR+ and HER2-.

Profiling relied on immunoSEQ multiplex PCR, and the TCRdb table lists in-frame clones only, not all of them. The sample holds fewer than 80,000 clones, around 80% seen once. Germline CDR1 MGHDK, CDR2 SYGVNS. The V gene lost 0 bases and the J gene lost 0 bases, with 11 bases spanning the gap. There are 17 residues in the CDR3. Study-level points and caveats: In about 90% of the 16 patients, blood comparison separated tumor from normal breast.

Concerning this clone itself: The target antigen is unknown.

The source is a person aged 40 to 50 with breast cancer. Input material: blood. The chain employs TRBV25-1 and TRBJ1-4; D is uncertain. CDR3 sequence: CASSEYVSSATNEKLFF. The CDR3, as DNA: TGTGCCAGCAGTGAATATGTCAGCTCTGCAACTAATGAAAAACTGTTTTTT.